This record covers a single T cell receptor (beta chain). Assay: immunoSEQ multiplex PCR; the TCRdb copy retains only in-frame clones and omits some. Altogether around 53,000 clones are present, roughly 90% being singletons, with the ten largest covering roughly an eighth. This entry is derived from a study of control samples from healthy donors and cancer patients. V was pared by 3 bases and J by 2 bases, with 10 bases between. The CDR3 is 15 residues long. Germline V gene lookup returns CDR1 LGHDT and CDR2 YNNKEL (reference sequence). V gene TRBV3-1 (or the pseudogene TRBV3-2) combines with J gene TRBJ2-2; no firm D call. This receptor was taken from a man aged 60-69 years with head and neck cancer. The specimen sequenced was PBMCs. Here the CDR3 reads CASSHNHLNTGELFF. For the CDR3, the DNA is TGTGCCAGCAGCCACAACCACCTTAACACCGGGGAGCTGTTTTTT.